These 21 T cell receptor beta chains came from one sample sequenced in a study of cytomegalovirus exposure and HLA in healthy donors (dated 2017 in TCRdb). Library generation was performed with the immunoSEQ multiplex PCR assay. The multiplex PCR relied on a mix of 60 forward primers for TCR Vbeta segments and 13 reverse primers for TCR Jbeta segments. The table was pulled from immuneACCESS by TCRdb, which kept in-frame rearrangements only. Such tables lose some clones; where checked, under half of the loss comes from unresolved V genes, and the rest has no known cause. This sample holds about 120,000 clones; 80% to 85% were observed only once. The ten largest make up over 2% of the sample. Specimen: PBMCs. These receptors were obtained from a man between 25 and 39 years old in good health and CMV-seronegative.

This clone came up a few times. The chain employs TRBV5-4 and TRBJ2-3; 8 bases agree with TRBD2. The CDR3 sequence is 15 residues long. V was pared by 4 bases and J by 2 bases, with 6 bases of the junction left unmatched. Looked up from germline, CDR1 is SGHNT and CDR2 is YYREEE (reference sequence). The CDR3 coding sequence is TGTGCCAGCAGCCTGCCGGGGGGGCTCACAGATACGCAGTATTTT. Its protein is CASSLPGGLTDTQYF.

In its sample, this clone was seen a few times. The V and J genes are TRBV10-1 and TRBJ1-1; D is undetermined. The CDR3 contains 16 residues. From germline, CDR1 is WNHNN and CDR2 SYGVQD (reference sequence). Deletions cut 0 bases from V and 1 base from J, with 12 bases between. CDR3 sequence reads: CASSESKVPGNTEAFF. In DNA, the CDR3 is TGCGCCAGCAGTGAGTCGAAGGTTCCGGGGAACACTGAAGCTTTCTTT.

This clone has just a few counts. CDR3 loop: CASSLGNNYGYTF. As DNA, the CDR3 is TGTGCCAGCAGTTTGGGCAATAACTATGGCTACACCTTC. The chain recombines TRBV6-5 with TRBJ1-2; D remains unclear. The CDR3 sequence is 13 residues long. The V gene lost 4 bases and the J gene lost 1 base, with 7 bases spanning the gap. CDR1 and CDR2 from the germline V gene are MNHEY and SVGAGI.

On this clone: The sample holds other DNA sequences that translate to the same CDR3. The CDR3 DNA is TGCGCCAGCAGCTTGGGAGCGGGGGAGACAGATACGCAGTATTTT. The encoded protein is CASSLGAGETDTQYF. This chain connects TRBV5-1 to TRBJ2-3; 8 nucleotides line up with TRBD2. Germline V CDR1 and CDR2: SGHRS, YFSETQ. The CDR3 has 15 residues. J lost 3 bases, V lost 0 bases, and 3 bases had no gene match.

This clone was recorded a few times. This chain joins TRBV4-1 and TRBJ1-2; a possible D gene is TRBD1 (5 bases). This CDR3 contains 16 residues. Germline values: CDR1 MGHRA, CDR2 YSYEKL. V dropped 0 bases and J dropped 4 bases, with 15 bases sitting between them. In DNA form, the CDR3 reads TGCGCCAGCAGCCAAGATACCGGGAGGGGCATCTATGGCTACACCTTC. It translates to CASSQDTGRGIYGYTF.

This chain uses TRBV6-5 with TRBJ2-5; no clear D gene. This CDR3 spans 14 amino acids. Trimming took off 2 bases at V and 0 bases at J, with 7 bases between the two ends. Germline V gene sequence: CDR1 MNHEY, CDR2 SVGAGI. Written as DNA, the CDR3 is TGTGCCAGCAGTTACCTGCGGTACCAAGAGACCCAGTACTTC. Protein product: CASSYLRYQETQYF.

The chain carries TRBV27 and TRBJ1-2; D might be TRBD1 (6 bases). The CDR3 loop spans 14 amino acids. V lost 2 bases, J lost 6 bases, and 13 bases lay in between. Germline V CDR1 and CDR2: MNHEY, SMNVEV (reference sequence). The CDR3 DNA reads TGTGCCAGCAGTTTAGGTGGGCAGGGGAATGGCTACACCTTC. Its translation is CASSLGGQGNGYTF.

The chain has TRBV14 and TRBJ1-5, with unresolved D. Trimming took 0 bases from V and 6 from J, leaving 6 bases between them. This CDR3 contains 13 residues. Germline V gene data show CDR1 as SGHDN and CDR2 as FVKESK. CDR3 DNA sequence: TGTGCCAGCAGCCAAGATCGGGGTCAGCCCCAGCATTTT. This gives the protein CASSQDRGQPQHF.

The chain carries TRBV29-1 and TRBJ1-2; TRBD1 agrees at 8 bases. Germline values: CDR1 SQVTM, CDR2 ANQGSEA. The length of the CDR3 is 16 residues. V gave up 0 bases and J gave up 0 bases; unmatched junction bases: 6. CDR3 region: CSVEDQGQAANYGYTF. The CDR3 DNA follows: TGCAGCGTTGAAGACCAGGGACAGGCCGCTAACTATGGCTACACCTTC.

The chain carries TRBV2 and TRBJ1-2; TRBD1 matches 7 bases. V shed 6 bases and J 3 bases; nucleotides not matched to a gene: 4. Germline-derived CDR1 and CDR2 are SNHLY and FYNNEI. This CDR3 region has 13 residues. CDR3 coding DNA: TGTGCCAGCAGCCAGGGGGTGGACTATGGCTACACCTTC. It translates to CASSQGVDYGYTF.

V and J are TRBV7-9 and TRBJ2-5; 9 bases map to TRBD1. The CDR3 sequence is 18 residues long. The germline V gene encodes CDR1 SEHNR and CDR2 FQNEAQ (reference sequence). The J segment lost 1 base and the V segment lost 1 base, leaving 10 bases of the junction unmatched. CDR3 sequence reads: CASSLGSAGTGFQETQYF. The CDR3 DNA is TGTGCCAGCAGCTTAGGATCCGCGGGGACAGGGTTCCAAGAGACCCAGTACTTC.

The chain has TRBV14 and TRBJ1-1; 7 bases match TRBD1. The germline V gene has CDR1 SGHDN and CDR2 FVKESK. The CDR3 runs 15 residues. The J segment lost 3 bases and the V segment lost 4 bases, leaving 8 bases of the junction unmatched. The CDR3, as DNA: TGTGCCAGCAGCCGAGGGGGCTGGGTTGACACTGAAGCTTTCTTT. Translated, it gives CASSRGGWVDTEAFF.

As for this clone: One end of the junction is discordant with germline, which a read error may explain. The chain is built from TRBV2 and TRBJ2-6, with D maybe TRBD1 (5 bases). The germline V gene has CDR1 SNHLY and CDR2 FYNNEI. This CDR3 comprises 15 residues. CDR3 amino acids: CASSEMVAGANGLTF. Here the CDR3 DNA reads TGTGCCAGCAGTGAAATGGTCGCTGGGGCCAACGGCCTGACTTTC.

This clone was recorded once. CDR3 sequence (DNA): TGTGCCAGCACCCTGACAGGGGGCGTTAATTCACCCCTCCACTTT. Residues: CASTLTGGVNSPLHF. The genes are TRBV7-8 and TRBJ1-6, with TRBD1 identical over 10 bases. The CDR3 has 15 residues. Germline V gene lookup returns CDR1 SGHVS and CDR2 FQNEAQ. The trim removed 7 bases at V and 6 bases at J, leaving 6 bases unmatched.

The chain uses TRBV2 and TRBJ2-7; D is unclear. The CDR3 is 15 residues long. CDR1 and CDR2 from the germline V gene are SNHLY and FYNNEI. Trimming took 5 bases from V and 3 from J, leaving 17 bases between them. CDR3 loop: CASSSDLDSYYEQYF. The CDR3 DNA sequence: TGTGCCAGCAGTTCCGACCTAGACTCCTACTACGAGCAGTACTTC. Based on the CDR3 plus reference TRBV2 and TRBJ2-7, the full variable domain is EPEVTQTPSHQVTQMGQEVILRCVPISNHLYFYWYRQILGQKVEFLVSFYNNEISEKSEIFDDQFSVERPDGSNFTLKIRSTKLEDSAMYFCASSSDLDSYYEQYFGPGTRLTVT.

This chain connects TRBV5-1 to TRBJ2-3, with D possibly TRBD2 on 5 matching bases. Germline V gene data show CDR1 as SGHRS and CDR2 as YFSETQ. The CDR3 contains 17 residues. Trimming shortened V by 4 bases and J by 0 bases, and 18 bases separated the two germline ends. The CDR3 DNA reads as TGCGCCAGCAGCCCAACACCCCCGGGAACAAGCACAGATACGCAGTATTTT. As protein: CASSPTPPGTSTDTQYF.

This chain uses TRBV23-1 with TRBJ2-3, with 8 bases fitting TRBD2. TRBV23-1 is recorded as an ORF, its role being uncertain. V lost 11 bases to trimming and J lost 1 base; unmatched junction nucleotides: 5. The CDR3 loop spans 13 amino acids. The CDR3 nucleotides read TGCGCCTGTCGGGGGGGAGGCACAGATACGCAGTATTTT. Its translation is CACRGGGTDTQYF.

This sequence joins TRBV19 and TRBJ1-6, with D unclear. Germline V lookup: CDR1 LNHDA, CDR2 SQIVND (reference sequence). The CDR3 is made up of 17 amino acids. Trimming left V 0 bases short and J 0 bases short, with 9 bases between. The CDR3 sequence: CASSIDERSSYNSPLHF. The CDR3 DNA is TGTGCCAGTAGTATAGACGAGCGGAGCTCCTATAATTCACCCCTCCACTTT. The variable domain in full, with the rest retrieved from reference TRBV19 and TRBJ1-6, is DGGITQSPKYLFRKEGQNVTLSCEQNLNHDAMYWYRQDPGQGLRLIYYSQIVNDFQKGDIAEGYSVSREKKESFPLTVTSAQKNPTAFYLCASSIDERSSYNSPLHFGNGTRLTVT.

This chain joins TRBV7-6 and TRBJ2-5, with TRBD2 matching 7 bases. The V gene end was trimmed by 6 bases and the J gene end by 3 bases; junction bases not matched to a gene: 7. CDR1 is SGHVS and CDR2 is FNYEAQ in the germline V gene. The CDR3 length is 14 residues. In DNA, the CDR3 is TGTGCCAGCAGTCGGGACTACAACGAAGAGACCCAGTACTTC. Its translation: CASSRDYNEETQYF.

V is TRBV7-2 and J is TRBJ2-1; 13 bases are shared with TRBD2. The CDR3 runs 16 residues. Germline assignment: CDR1 SGHTA and CDR2 FQGNSA. V shed 5 bases, J shed 9 bases, and the junction held 10 bases outside the gene matches. In DNA, the CDR3 is TGTGCCAGCAGCCCGGGGACTAGCGGGGCCCTCGGTGAGCAGTTCTTC. Protein: CASSPGTSGALGEQFF.

This clone showed up just a few times. The chain has TRBV19 and TRBJ1-4, with D tentatively TRBD1 (5 bases). CDR3 length: 13 residues. Between the trimmed V and J ends, which lost 11 bases and 2 bases, there was a span of 12 bases. Germline V gives CDR1 LNHDA, CDR2 SQIVND (reference sequence). CDR3 nucleotide sequence: TGTGCCGTTGGGGGGTTTACTAATGAAAAACTGTTTTTT. Translated, it gives CAVGGFTNEKLFF. Complete variable domain (other parts from reference TRBV19 and TRBJ1-4): DGGITQSPKYLFRKEGQNVTLSCEQNLNHDAMYWYRQDPGQGLRLIYYSQIVNDFQKGDIAEGYSVSREKKESFPLTVTSAQKNPTAFYLCAVGGFTNEKLFFGSGTQLSVL.